What follows are 14 T cell receptor beta chains derived from one specimen sequenced in a study of T cells after posttransplantation cyclophosphamide. Some clones are missing from TCRdb's copy, which holds only in-frame ones; the method was immunoSEQ multiplex PCR. There are 40,000 to 55,000 clones in the sample, none observed a single time. Sequenced sample: PBMCs. The receptors come from a man aged 35 to 55 in good health, CMV-negative, and a related stem cell transplant donor.

This clone has only a few counts. The chain combines TRBV28 with TRBJ1-4; D is unclear. V lost 5 bases, J lost 8 bases, and 15 bases lay in between. The CDR3 loop spans 14 amino acids. The germline CDR1 and CDR2 sequences are MDHEN and SYDVKM. CDR3 sequence (DNA): TGTGCCAGCAGTAGCCTACTCCGAGGGGAAAAACTGTTTTTT. It codes for CASSSLLRGEKLFF.

This clone was found a few times. The chain uses TRBV6-6 and TRBJ2-5; maybe TRBD2 (5 bases). The length of the CDR3 is 13 residues. Germline V gene sequence: CDR1 MNHNY, CDR2 SVGAGI (reference sequence). Between the trimmed V and J ends, which lost 7 bases and 1 base, there was a span of 10 bases. This chain's CDR3 is CASIGLLQETQYF. In nucleotides, the CDR3 is TGTGCCAGCATCGGACTTCTCCAAGAGACCCAGTACTTC.

This clone was seen many times. The chain has TRBV7-9 and TRBJ2-2, with TRBD1 matching 7 bases. The CDR3 covers 15 residues. J gave up 4 bases and V 5 bases, and 7 bases lay outside the gene matches. The germline V gene has CDR1 SEHNR and CDR2 FQNEAQ (reference sequence). Here the CDR3 reads CASSKETGSTGELFF. The CDR3, as DNA: TGTGCCAGCAGCAAGGAGACAGGGAGCACCGGGGAGCTGTTTTTT.

This clone showed up many times. The chain recombines TRBV4-3 with TRBJ1-1; D is uncertain. The CDR3 covers 15 residues. V was trimmed by 3 bases and J by 1 base, leaving 12 bases between them. The germline gives CDR1 LGHNA, CDR2 YSLEER. The CDR3 DNA reads TGCGCCAGCAGCCATATAAGTAAACAGAACACTGAAGCTTTCTTT. Translating gives CASSHISKQNTEAFF.

This clone was counted ten times or more. This chain joins TRBV7-6 and TRBJ1-3; perhaps TRBD1 as D (5 bases). V lost 0 bases, J lost 1 base, and 13 bases lay in between. Germline values: CDR1 SGHVS, CDR2 FNYEAQ. The CDR3 is 17 amino acids. The DNA of the CDR3 is TGTGCCAGCAGCTTAGCGTCGGGAGGGGTTTCTGGAAACACCATATATTTT. Protein sequence: CASSLASGGVSGNTIYF. Filled out from reference TRBV7-6 and TRBJ1-3, the complete variable domain reads GAGVSQSPRYKVTKRGQDVALRCDPISGHVSLYWYRQALGQGPEFLTYFNYEAQQDKSGLPNDRFSAERPEGSISTLTIQRTEQRDSAMYRCASSLASGGVSGNTIYFGEGSWLTVV.

This clone was recorded many times. The rearrangement uses TRBV6-4 and TRBJ2-2; 14 nucleotides line up with TRBD2. V lost 0 bases, J lost 5 bases, and 14 bases stayed unmatched. The CDR3 is 21 residues long. Germline V lookup: CDR1 MRHNA, CDR2 SNTAGT. As DNA, the CDR3 is TGTGCCAGCAGTGACTCCACGGGACTAGCGGGAGCGTTTCTGGGGACCGGGGAGCTGTTTTTT. The encoded protein is CASSDSTGLAGAFLGTGELFF.

This clone was seen repeatedly, ten times or more. V and J are TRBV6-1 and TRBJ2-1, with TRBD1 matching 7 bases. Losses at the gene ends were 7 bases for V and 3 bases for J; bases not matched to a gene: 9. Germline V CDR1 and CDR2: MNHNS, SASEGT. This CDR3 is built from 15 residues. In DNA form, the CDR3 reads TGTGCCAGCATTCTCAGACAGGGTCTCTACAATGAGCAGTTCTTC. Amino acids: CASILRQGLYNEQFF.

This clone was counted ten times or more. The chain joins TRBV19 to TRBJ1-1; no reliable D call. Germline V gives CDR1 LNHDA, CDR2 SQIVND (reference sequence). Trimming cost V 3 bases and J 2 bases, with 10 bases left between them. The CDR3 length is 14 residues. Written as DNA, the CDR3 is TGTGCCAGTAGTATGGAACACAGTAACACTGAAGCTTTCTTT. It specifies CASSMEHSNTEAFF.

The gene calls are TRBV5-1 and TRBJ2-5; 10 nucleotides line up with TRBD1. The CDR3 totals 16 residues. The V gene's germline CDR1 is SGHRS and CDR2 YFSETQ. V was pared by 4 bases and J by 5 bases, with 11 bases of the junction left unmatched. For the CDR3, the DNA is TGCGCCAGCAGCCCGGACGGGACAGGGGATGGGGAGACCCAGTACTTC. Its protein product is CASSPDGTGDGETQYF. Variable domain in full (rest from reference TRBV5-1 and TRBJ2-5): KAGVTQTPRYLIKTRGQQVTLSCSPISGHRSVSWYQQTPGQGLQFLFEYFSETQRNKGNFPGRFSGRQFSNSRSEMNVSTLELGDSALYLCASSPDGTGDGETQYFGPGTRLLVL.

At least ten counts were recorded for this clone. The chain combines TRBV10-3 with TRBJ2-2, with D possibly being TRBD2 (5 bases). The germline V and J ends were trimmed by 7 bases and 3 bases, with 12 bases remaining between them. Germline V gives CDR1 ENHRY, CDR2 SYGVKD. The CDR3 consists of 14 residues. This CDR3 reads CAIKRFKDTGELFF. Here the CDR3 DNA reads TGTGCCATCAAGCGGTTCAAGGACACCGGGGAGCTGTTTTTT.

The chain carries TRBV6-1 and TRBJ1-1; TRBD1 agrees at 9 bases. The CDR3 is 14 residues long. Germline CDR1 is MNHNS and CDR2 is SASEGT. V shed 6 bases, J shed 6 bases, and the junction held 8 bases outside the gene matches. The CDR3 here is CASSAGTGLAEAFF. CDR3 nucleotide sequence: TGTGCCAGCAGCGCCGGGACAGGGTTGGCTGAAGCTTTCTTT.

The table lists this clone with many counts. This sequence joins TRBV2 and TRBJ2-2, with unresolved D. Trimming took 7 bases from V and 3 from J, leaving 15 bases between them. The CDR3 length is 15 residues. Germline V gene sequence: CDR1 SNHLY, CDR2 FYNNEI. CDR3 nucleotides: TGTGCCAGCACTCAAACCACTATTCACACCGGGGAGCTGTTTTTT. It is translated as CASTQTTIHTGELFF.

This clone was picked up many times. The rearrangement uses TRBV6-4 and TRBJ1-1; unclear D gene. Trimming cost V 3 bases and J 0 bases, with 5 bases left between them. CDR1 and CDR2 from the germline V gene are MRHNA and SNTAGT. This CDR3 spans 13 amino acids. CDR3 loop: CASSENMNTEAFF. CDR3 in DNA: TGTGCCAGCAGTGAGAACATGAACACTGAAGCTTTCTTT.

This clone was recorded at least ten times. The V gene is TRBV11-2, the J gene TRBJ1-3; 10 bases are a match to TRBD1. V gave up 6 bases and J gave up 3 bases; unmatched junction bases: 11. There are 17 residues in the CDR3. Germline V gives CDR1 SGHAT, CDR2 FQNNGV. CDR3 residues: CASSLPGQGHGGNTIYF. CDR3 nucleotide sequence: TGTGCCAGCAGTCTACCGGGACAGGGGCACGGTGGAAACACCATATATTTT.